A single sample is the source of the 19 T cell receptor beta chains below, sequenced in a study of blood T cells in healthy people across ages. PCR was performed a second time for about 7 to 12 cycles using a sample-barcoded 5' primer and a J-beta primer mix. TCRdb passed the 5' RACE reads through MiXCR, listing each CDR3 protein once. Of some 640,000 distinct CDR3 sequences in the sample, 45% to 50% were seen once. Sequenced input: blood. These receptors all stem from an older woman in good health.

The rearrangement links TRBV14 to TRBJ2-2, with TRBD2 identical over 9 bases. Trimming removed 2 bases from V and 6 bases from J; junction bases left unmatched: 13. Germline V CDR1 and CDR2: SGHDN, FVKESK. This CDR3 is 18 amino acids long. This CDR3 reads CASSQLTAGGPYAGELFF. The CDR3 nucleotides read TGTGCCAGCAGCCAATTAACAGCGGGAGGACCCTACGCCGGGGAGCTGTTTTTT.

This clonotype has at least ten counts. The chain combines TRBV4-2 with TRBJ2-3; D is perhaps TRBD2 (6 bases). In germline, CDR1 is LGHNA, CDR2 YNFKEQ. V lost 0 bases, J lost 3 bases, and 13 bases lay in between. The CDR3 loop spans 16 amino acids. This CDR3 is CASSQDGVAVTDTQYF. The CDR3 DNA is TGTGCCAGCAGCCAAGACGGGGTAGCGGTTACAGATACGCAGTATTTT.

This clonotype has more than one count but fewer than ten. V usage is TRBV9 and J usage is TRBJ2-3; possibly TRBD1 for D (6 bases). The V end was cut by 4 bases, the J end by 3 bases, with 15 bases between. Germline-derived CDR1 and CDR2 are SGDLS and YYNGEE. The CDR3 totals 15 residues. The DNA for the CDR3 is TGTGCCAGCAGCCTACAGGGTTTTAGAACAGATACGCAGTATTTT. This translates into CASSLQGFRTDTQYF.

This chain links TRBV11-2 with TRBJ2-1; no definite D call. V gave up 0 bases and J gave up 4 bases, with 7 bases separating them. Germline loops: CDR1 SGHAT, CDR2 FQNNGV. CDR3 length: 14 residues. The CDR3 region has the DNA TGTGCCAGCAGCTTAGATCCCTTGTACAATGAGCAGTTCTTC. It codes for CASSLDPLYNEQFF.

For the CDR3, the DNA is TGTGCCAGCAGCGTGGTGGCGGGAACTTACAATGAGCAGTTCTTC. Translating gives CASSVVAGTYNEQFF. This sequence joins TRBV7-6 and TRBJ2-1; tentative D call: TRBD2 (6 bases). The CDR3 has 15 amino acids. Germline CDR1 SGHVS, CDR2 FNYEAQ. The V end was cut by 5 bases, the J end by 4 bases, with 15 bases between.

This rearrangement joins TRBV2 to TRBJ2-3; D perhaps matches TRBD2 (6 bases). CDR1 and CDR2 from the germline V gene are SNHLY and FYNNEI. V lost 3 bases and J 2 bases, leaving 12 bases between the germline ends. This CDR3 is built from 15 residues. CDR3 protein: CASSDRTTFTDTQYF. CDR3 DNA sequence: TGTGCCAGCAGTGACAGGACTACTTTCACAGATACGCAGTATTTT.

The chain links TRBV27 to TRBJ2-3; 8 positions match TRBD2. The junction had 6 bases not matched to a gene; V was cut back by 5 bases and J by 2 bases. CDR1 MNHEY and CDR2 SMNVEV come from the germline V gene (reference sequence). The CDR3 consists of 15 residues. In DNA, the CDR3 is TGTGCCAGCAGTAGGACTAGCATGCTCACAGATACGCAGTATTTT. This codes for CASSRTSMLTDTQYF.

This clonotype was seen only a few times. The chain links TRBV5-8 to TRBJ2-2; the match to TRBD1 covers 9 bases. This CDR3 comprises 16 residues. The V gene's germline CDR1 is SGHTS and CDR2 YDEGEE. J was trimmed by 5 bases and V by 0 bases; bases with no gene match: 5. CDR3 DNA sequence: TGTGCCAGCAGCTTGGCACGGACAGGGGATACCGGGGAGCTGTTTTTT. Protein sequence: CASSLARTGDTGELFF. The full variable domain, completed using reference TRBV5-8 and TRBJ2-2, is EAGVTQSPTHLIKTRGQQATLRCSPISGHTSVYWYQQALGLGLQFLLWYDEGEERNRGNFPPRFSGRQFPNYSSELNVNALELEDSALYLCASSLARTGDTGELFFGEGSRLTVL.

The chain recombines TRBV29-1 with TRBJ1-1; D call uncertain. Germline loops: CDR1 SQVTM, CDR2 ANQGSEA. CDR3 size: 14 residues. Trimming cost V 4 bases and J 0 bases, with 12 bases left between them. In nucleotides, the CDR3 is TGCAGCGTTGGACGGTTGCTCATGAACACTGAAGCTTTCTTT. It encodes CSVGRLLMNTEAFF. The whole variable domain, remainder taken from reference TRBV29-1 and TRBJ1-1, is SAVISQKPSRDICQRGTSLTIQCQVDSQVTMMFWYRQQPGQSLTLIATANQGSEATYESGFVIDKFPISRPNLTFSTLTVSNMSPEDSSIYLCSVGRLLMNTEAFFGQGTRLTVV.

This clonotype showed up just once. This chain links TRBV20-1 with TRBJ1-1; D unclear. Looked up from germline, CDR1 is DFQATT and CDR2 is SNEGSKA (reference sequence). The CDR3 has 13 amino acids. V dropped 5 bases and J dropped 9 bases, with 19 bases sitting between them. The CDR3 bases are TGCAGTGCTTTCTCCCCGGACGGCGCTAAAGCTTTCTTT. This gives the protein CSAFSPDGAKAFF.

The CDR3 loop reads CASSLVGTSSTDTQYF. The CDR3 coding sequence is TGTGCCAGCAGCTTAGTCGGGACTAGTAGCACAGATACGCAGTATTTT. The chain links TRBV7-2 to TRBJ2-3, with 8 bases aligning to TRBD2. V was clipped by 1 base and J by 0 bases; unmatched bases: 3. This CDR3 has 16 amino acids. Germline values: CDR1 SGHTA, CDR2 FQGNSA.

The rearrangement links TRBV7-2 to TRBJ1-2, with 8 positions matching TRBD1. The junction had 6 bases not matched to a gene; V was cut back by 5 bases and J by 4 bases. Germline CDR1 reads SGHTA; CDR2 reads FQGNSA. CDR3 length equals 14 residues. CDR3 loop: CASSMGQAFYGYTF. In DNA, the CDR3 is TGTGCCAGCAGCATGGGACAGGCCTTCTATGGCTACACCTTC.

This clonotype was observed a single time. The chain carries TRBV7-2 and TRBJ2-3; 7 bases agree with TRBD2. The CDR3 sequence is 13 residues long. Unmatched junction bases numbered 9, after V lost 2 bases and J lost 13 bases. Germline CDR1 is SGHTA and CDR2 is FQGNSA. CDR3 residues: CASSLIWREKKYF. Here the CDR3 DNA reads TGTGCCAGCAGCTTAATATGGCGGGAGAAGAAGTATTTT.

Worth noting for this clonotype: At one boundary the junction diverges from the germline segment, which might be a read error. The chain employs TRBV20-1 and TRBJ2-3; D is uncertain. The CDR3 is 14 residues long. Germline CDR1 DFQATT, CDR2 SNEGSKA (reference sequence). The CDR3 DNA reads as TGCTGTGCTAGACAACCACTCCTCACAGATACGCAGTATTTT. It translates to CCARQPLLTDTQYF.

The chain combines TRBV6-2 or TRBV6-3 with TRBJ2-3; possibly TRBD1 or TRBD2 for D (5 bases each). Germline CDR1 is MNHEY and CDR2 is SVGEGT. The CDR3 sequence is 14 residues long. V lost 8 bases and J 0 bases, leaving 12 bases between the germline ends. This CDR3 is CASGDATSTDTQYF. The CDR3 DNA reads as TGTGCCAGCGGGGACGCAACTAGCACAGATACGCAGTATTTT.

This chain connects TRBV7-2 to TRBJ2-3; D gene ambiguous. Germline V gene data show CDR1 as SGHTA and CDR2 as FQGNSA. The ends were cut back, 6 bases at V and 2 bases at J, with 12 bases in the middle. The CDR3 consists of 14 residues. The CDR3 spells CASSANPNTDTQYF. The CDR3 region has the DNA TGTGCCAGCAGTGCAAACCCCAACACAGATACGCAGTATTTT.

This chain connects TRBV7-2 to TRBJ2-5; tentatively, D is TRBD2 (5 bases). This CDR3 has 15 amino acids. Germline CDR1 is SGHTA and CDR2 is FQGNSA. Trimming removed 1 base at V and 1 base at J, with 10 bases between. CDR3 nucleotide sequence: TGTGCCAGCAGCTTAGTAACTAGACTCCAAGAGACCCAGTACTTC. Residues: CASSLVTRLQETQYF. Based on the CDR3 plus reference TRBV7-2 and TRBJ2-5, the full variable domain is GAGVSQSPSNKVTEKGKDVELRCDPISGHTALYWYRQSLGQGLEFLIYFQGNSAPDKSGLPSDRFSAERTGGSVSTLTIQRTQQEDSAVYLCASSLVTRLQETQYFGPGTRLLVL.

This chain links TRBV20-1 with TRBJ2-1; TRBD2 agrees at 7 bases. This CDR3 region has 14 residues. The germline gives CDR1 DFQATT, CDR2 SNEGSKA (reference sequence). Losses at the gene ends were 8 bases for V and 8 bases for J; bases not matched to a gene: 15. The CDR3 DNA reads TGCAGTACTAAAGGACTAGGGCTTTGGTATGAGCAGTTCTTC. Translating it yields CSTKGLGLWYEQFF.

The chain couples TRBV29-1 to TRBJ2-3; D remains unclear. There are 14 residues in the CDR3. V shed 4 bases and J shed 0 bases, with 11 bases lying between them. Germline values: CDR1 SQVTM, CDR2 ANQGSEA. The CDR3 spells CSVGVLASTDTQYF. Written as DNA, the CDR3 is TGCAGCGTTGGGGTCCTTGCTAGCACAGATACGCAGTATTTT.